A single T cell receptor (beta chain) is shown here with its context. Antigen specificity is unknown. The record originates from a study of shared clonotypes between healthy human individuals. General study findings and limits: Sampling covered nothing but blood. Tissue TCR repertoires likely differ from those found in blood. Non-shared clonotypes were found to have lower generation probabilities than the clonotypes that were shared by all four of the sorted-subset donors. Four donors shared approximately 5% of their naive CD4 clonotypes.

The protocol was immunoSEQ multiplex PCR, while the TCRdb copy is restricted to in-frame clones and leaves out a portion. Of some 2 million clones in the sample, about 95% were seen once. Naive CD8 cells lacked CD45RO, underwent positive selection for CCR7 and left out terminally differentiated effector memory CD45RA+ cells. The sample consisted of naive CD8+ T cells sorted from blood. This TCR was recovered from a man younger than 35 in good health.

CDR3 protein: CASSLIGGARYEQYF. The CDR3 bases are TGTGCCAGCAGCTTAATAGGGGGCGCTCGGTACGAGCAGTACTTC. The chain has TRBV7-6 and TRBJ2-7, with 7 bases that match TRBD1. The J segment lost 4 bases and the V segment lost 2 bases, leaving 8 bases of the junction unmatched. Looked up from germline, CDR1 is SGHVS and CDR2 is FNYEAQ. The CDR3 totals 15 residues.